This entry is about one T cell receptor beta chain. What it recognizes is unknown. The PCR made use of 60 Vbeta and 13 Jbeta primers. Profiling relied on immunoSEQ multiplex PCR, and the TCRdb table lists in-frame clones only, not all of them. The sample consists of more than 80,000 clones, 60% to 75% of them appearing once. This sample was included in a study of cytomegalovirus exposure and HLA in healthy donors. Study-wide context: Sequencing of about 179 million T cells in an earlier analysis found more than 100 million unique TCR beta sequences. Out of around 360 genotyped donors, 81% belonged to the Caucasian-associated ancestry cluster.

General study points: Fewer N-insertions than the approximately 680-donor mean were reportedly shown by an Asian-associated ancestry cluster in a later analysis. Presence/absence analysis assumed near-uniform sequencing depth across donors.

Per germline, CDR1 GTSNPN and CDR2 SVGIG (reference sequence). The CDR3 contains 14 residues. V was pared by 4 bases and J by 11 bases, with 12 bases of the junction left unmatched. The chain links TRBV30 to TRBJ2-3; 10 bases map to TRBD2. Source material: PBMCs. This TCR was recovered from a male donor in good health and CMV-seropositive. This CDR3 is CAWTVPGLALLQYF. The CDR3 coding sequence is TGTGCCTGGACTGTACCGGGACTAGCGTTACTGCAGTATTTT.